The next 26 T cell receptor beta chains were all read from a single sample in a study of blood T cells in healthy people across ages. Primed by a sample-barcoded 5' primer and a J-beta primer mix, a second PCR proceeded for roughly 7 to 11 cycles. A single record per CDR3 protein comes from TCRdb applying MiXCR to the 5' RACE reads. Among about 580,000 distinct CDR3 sequences listed, 40% to 50% were seen once. The specimen was blood. The receptors were gathered from a man older than 75 in good health.

This clonotype was seen a few times. V gene TRBV2 combines with J gene TRBJ2-7; possible D gene TRBD1, 6 bases. The CDR3 contains 14 residues. V was trimmed by 2 bases and J by 3 bases, leaving 11 bases between them. Per germline, CDR1 SNHLY and CDR2 FYNNEI. The CDR3 region is CASSEIQGFYEQYF. The CDR3 DNA sequence: TGTGCCAGCAGTGAAATACAGGGTTTCTACGAGCAGTACTTC.

This clonotype was counted a single time. The chain combines TRBV12-3 or TRBV12-4 with TRBJ2-6; TRBD2 is a possible D gene (5 bases). V gave up 5 bases and J gave up 3 bases, with 14 bases separating them. This CDR3 has 16 amino acids. CDR3 sequence reads: CASSTTRRIGANVLTF. CDR3 coding DNA: TGTGCCAGCAGTACTACTAGGAGGATTGGGGCCAACGTCCTGACTTTC.

The V call is TRBV24-1, the J call TRBJ2-7, with TRBD2 as a possible D gene (5 bases). Germline values: CDR1 KGHDR, CDR2 SFDVKD. Trimming shortened V by 5 bases and J by 1 base, and 8 bases separated the two germline ends. This CDR3 is 13 amino acids long. CDR3 residues: CATSAGRSYEQYF. As DNA, the CDR3 is TGTGCCACCAGTGCGGGGAGATCCTACGAGCAGTACTTC.

The rearrangement links TRBV20-1 to TRBJ2-3; 7 bases are shared with TRBD2. Germline assignment: CDR1 DFQATT and CDR2 SNEGSKA (reference sequence). The CDR3 covers 15 residues. Trimming at V came to 1 base and at J to 2 bases, leaving 6 bases not matched to a gene. The CDR3 DNA reads TGCAGTGCTAGAGGATCTCTAGCGGACACAGATACGCAGTATTTT. Protein sequence: CSARGSLADTDTQYF.

A remark on this clonotype: One junction end does not reproduce the germline sequence, and a read error may be involved. The chain is built from TRBV7-9 and TRBJ1-2; D not resolved. Germline lookup yields CDR1 SEHNR and CDR2 FQNEAQ (reference sequence). The length of the CDR3 is 14 residues. CDR3 amino acids: CASSVAVPAYGYTF. CDR3 nucleotide sequence: TGTGCCAGCAGCGTAGCGGTACCAGCCTATGGCTACACCTTC.

This clonotype was seen ten or more times. V usage is TRBV6-6 and J usage is TRBJ1-4; D remains ambiguous. The CDR3 has 14 amino acids. CDR1 is MNHNY and CDR2 is SVGAGI in the germline V gene (reference sequence). The V and J ends lost 3 bases and 8 bases respectively, with 13 bases between them. CDR3 in DNA: TGTGCCAGCAGTTATGGCGGTGTTTGGGAAAAACTGTTTTTT. This sequence encodes CASSYGGVWEKLFF.

The count of this clonotype is one. The chain is built from TRBV3-1 and TRBJ2-3; D ambiguous. The CDR3 totals 15 residues. V lost 1 base and J lost 1, with 9 bases in between. CDR1 and CDR2 (germline): LGHDT, YNNKEL (reference sequence). In DNA form, the CDR3 reads TGTGCCAGCAGCCAAGTCCTGCTTGGCACAGATACGCAGTATTTT. It encodes CASSQVLLGTDTQYF.

The rearrangement joins TRBV7-2 to TRBJ2-4, with 8 bases that match TRBD1. Germline CDR1 is SGHTA and CDR2 is FQGNSA. This CDR3 is built from 13 residues. V lost 5 bases and J lost 13; bases outside the gene matches: 10. The DNA of the CDR3 is TGTGCCAGCAGCGTAGGGACAGGCGTTTCCCAGTACTTC. Protein product: CASSVGTGVSQYF. Supplemented by reference TRBV7-2 and TRBJ2-4, the full variable domain reads GAGVSQSPSNKVTEKGKDVELRCDPISGHTALYWYRQSLGQGLEFLIYFQGNSAPDKSGLPSDRFSAERTGGSVSTLTIQRTQQEDSAVYLCASSVGTGVSQYFGAGTRLSVL.

This chain links TRBV6-5 with TRBJ1-1; D is undetermined. Germline loops: CDR1 MNHEY, CDR2 SVGAGI. V was cut by 3 bases and J by 4 bases, with 15 bases left in between. The CDR3 sequence is 15 residues long. As DNA, the CDR3 is TGTGCCAGCAGTTATTTGGGAGGGTCGTTCACTGAAGCTTTCTTT. Translated, it gives CASSYLGGSFTEAFF.

The chain is built from TRBV3-1 and TRBJ2-7; TRBD2 matches 7 bases. V shed 1 base, J shed 1 base, and the junction held 10 bases outside the gene matches. Germline values: CDR1 LGHDT, CDR2 YNNKEL (reference sequence). CDR3 length equals 17 residues. CDR3 amino acids: CASSQALAGAGSYEQYF. In DNA, the CDR3 is TGTGCCAGCAGCCAAGCTCTGGCGGGAGCTGGGTCCTACGAGCAGTACTTC.

The rearrangement links TRBV15 to TRBJ2-3; the D is unclear. The CDR3 runs to 13 residues. Germline CDR1 and CDR2: LNHNV and YYDKDF (reference sequence). V dropped 2 bases and J dropped 2 bases, with 5 bases sitting between them. The CDR3 coding sequence is TGTGCCACCAGCAGAATACTCACAGATACGCAGTATTTT. It yields the protein CATSRILTDTQYF.

This clonotype was found a few times. The chain joins TRBV20-1 to TRBJ2-7; TRBD2 matches 11 bases. The CDR3 contains 15 residues. The V gene's germline CDR1 is DFQATT and CDR2 SNEGSKA (reference sequence). The V segment lost 8 bases and the J segment 0 bases; nucleotides outside the gene matches: 9. The CDR3 sequence is CSLSRGLAASYEQYF. In DNA, the CDR3 is TGCAGTCTAAGCAGGGGACTAGCGGCCTCCTACGAGCAGTACTTC.

There are a few counts of this clonotype. The chain uses TRBV6-2 or TRBV6-3 and TRBJ2-5, with D possibly matching TRBD1 (6 bases). The length of the CDR3 is 14 residues. Germline CDR1 MNHEY, CDR2 SVGEGT. Trimming left V 2 bases short and J 5 bases short, with 12 bases between. The CDR3 DNA reads as TGTGCCAGCAGTTACGACAGGTTGGGGGAGACCCAGTACTTC. It specifies CASSYDRLGETQYF.

The chain uses TRBV6-2 or TRBV6-3 and TRBJ2-1; 7 positions match TRBD2. Germline loops: CDR1 MNHEY, CDR2 SVGEGT. The V segment lost 0 bases and the J segment 13 bases; nucleotides outside the gene matches: 15. This CDR3 has 16 residues. This chain's CDR3 is CASSYSARTRVALQFF. Here the CDR3 DNA reads TGTGCCAGCAGTTACTCGGCCAGGACTAGGGTAGCTCTTCAGTTCTTC.

The chain has TRBV28 and TRBJ2-5; no definite D call. There are 14 residues in the CDR3. The germline CDR1 and CDR2 sequences are MDHEN and SYDVKM. The V and J ends lost 3 bases and 2 bases respectively, with 10 bases between them. CDR3 region: CASSFRQLQETQYF. The CDR3 DNA follows: TGTGCCAGCAGTTTCCGGCAGCTTCAAGAGACCCAGTACTTC.

This chain links TRBV20-1 with TRBJ2-7; perhaps D is TRBD1 or TRBD2 (6 bases each). With 6 bases removed from V and 0 bases from J, the gap between germline ends came to 15 bases. This CDR3 has 14 amino acids. Germline CDR1 and CDR2: DFQATT and SNEGSKA (reference sequence). The CDR3 DNA sequence: TGCAGTGCCGTGGAGGGGGGAAGCTCCTACGAGCAGTACTTC. It codes for CSAVEGGSSYEQYF.

This clonotype has a single count. The chain links TRBV4-1 to TRBJ2-5, with a weak D call TRBD1 (6 bases). TRBJ2-7 explains the end of the DNA better; the J call may be wrong. The CDR3 contains 17 residues. Germline CDR1 is MGHRA and CDR2 is YSYEKL. CDR3 coding DNA: TGCGCCAGCAGCCAAGACGCCCTAAGACAGGACCGCTACGAGCAGTACTTC. This codes for CASSQDALRQDRYEQYF.

The chain joins TRBV4-3 to TRBJ1-5; D not resolved. Germline CDR1 is LGHNA and CDR2 is YSLEER. Trimming left V 1 base short and J 7 bases short, with 17 bases between. The CDR3 is made up of 16 amino acids. Written as DNA, the CDR3 is TGCGCCAGCAGCCAAGTTCTCGTGTCCGGATTACAGCCCCAGCATTTT. Protein: CASSQVLVSGLQPQHF.

This chain uses TRBV5-6 with TRBJ1-2; 9 bases match TRBD1. With 3 bases clipped from V and 6 bases from J, the junction kept 3 bases outside the gene matches. The CDR3 totals 13 residues. CDR1 and CDR2 from the germline V gene are SGHDT and YYEEEE. The CDR3 bases are TGTGCCAGCAGCTGGGGGACAGGGAATGGCTACACCTTC. Translated: CASSWGTGNGYTF.

Remarks on this clonotype: The junction departs from the called germline gene at one end, perhaps through a read error. The chain joins TRBV7-2 to TRBJ2-3; 13 positions agree with TRBD2. Germline assignment: CDR1 SGHTA and CDR2 FQGNSA. There are 16 residues in the CDR3. The CDR3 region is CASSFRLAGGTDTQYF. CDR3 DNA sequence: TGTGCCAGCAGCTTTCGACTAGCGGGGGGCACCGATACGCAGTATTTT.

The chain has TRBV7-2 and TRBJ2-1, with D hard to call. The CDR3 runs to 13 residues. The germline gives CDR1 SGHTA, CDR2 FQGNSA. V lost 5 bases and J lost 7, with 12 bases in between. CDR3 amino acids: CASSLNLGNEQFF. The CDR3 region has the DNA TGTGCCAGCAGCCTAAACTTGGGGAATGAGCAGTTCTTC.

This chain joins TRBV5-1 and TRBJ2-1, with D perhaps TRBD2 (6 bases). This CDR3 is built from 15 residues. V lost 7 bases to trimming and J lost 7 bases, with 21 bases between them. Germline lookup yields CDR1 SGHRS and CDR2 YFSETQ. The CDR3 nucleotides read TGCGCCAGCGCTGCCTCGGGGGAGCCGATTAATGAGCAGTTCTTC. It translates to CASAASGEPINEQFF.

The gene calls are TRBV27 and TRBJ2-5; D is perhaps TRBD2 (5 bases). The germline V gene encodes CDR1 MNHEY and CDR2 SMNVEV (reference sequence). The germline V and J ends were trimmed by 8 bases and 2 bases, with 12 bases remaining between them. This CDR3 is 13 amino acids long. The CDR3 nucleotides are TGTGCCAGCGCACGGGAAACACAAGAGACCCAGTACTTC. Translation gives CASARETQETQYF.

This clonotype showed up just a few times. The junction shows a germline mismatch at one end, possibly a read error. V is TRBV7-3 and J is TRBJ2-7; 7 nucleotides align to TRBD2. CDR3 length equals 15 residues. From germline, CDR1 is SGHTA and CDR2 FQGTGA. The CDR3 bases are TGTGCCAGCAGCTTAATCTTTGGGACTACCTACGCGCAGTACTTC. This gives the protein CASSLIFGTTYAQYF. Combining the CDR3 with reference TRBV7-3 and TRBJ2-7 gives the whole variable domain GAGVSQTPSNKVTEKGKYVELRCDPISGHTALYWYRQSLGQGPEFLIYFQGTGAADDSGLPNDRFFAVRPEGSVSTLKIQRTERGDSAVYLCASSLIFGTTYAQYFGPGTRLTVT.

V is TRBV2 and J is TRBJ1-5, with D maybe TRBD1 (5 bases). Trimming removed 1 base from V and 9 bases from J, with 13 bases in between. The CDR3 consists of 14 residues. Germline CDR1 is SNHLY and CDR2 is FYNNEI. The CDR3 reads CASSEGGRDRPQHF. CDR3 bases: TGTGCCAGCAGTGAAGGGGGCAGGGATCGGCCCCAGCATTTT.

This chain connects TRBV12-3 or TRBV12-4 to TRBJ2-5; 10 nucleotides agree with TRBD2. The junction had 4 bases not matched to a gene; V was cut back by 1 base and J by 2 bases. The CDR3 covers 16 residues. CDR3 loop: CASSLGLAGAQETQYF. Written as DNA, the CDR3 is TGTGCCAGCAGTTTAGGGCTAGCGGGGGCGCAAGAGACCCAGTACTTC.